The 17 T cell receptor beta chains in this list originate from one sample, sequenced in a study of blood T cell repertoires in COVID-19. TCRdb's table, derived via immunoSEQ multiplex PCR, lists solely in-frame clones and lacks some. The data contain under 200,000 clones, around nine tenths of them singletons. The sample consisted of PBMCs or T cells enriched from blood (not recorded which). The receptors here all came from a woman under 30 who had recovered from COVID-19.

V gene TRBV7-2 combines with J gene TRBJ1-4, with 9 bases that match TRBD1. The CDR3 is 15 residues long. Germline CDR1 is SGHTA and CDR2 is FQGNSA. The ends lost 5 bases at V and 3 bases at J; junction bases unmatched: 4. The CDR3 nucleotides read TGTGCCAGCAGCCGGACAGGGGACCCTAATGAAAAACTGTTTTTT. Translated: CASSRTGDPNEKLFF.

The chain recombines TRBV27 with TRBJ2-7; 9 bases match TRBD1. The CDR3 is made up of 14 amino acids. Germline values: CDR1 MNHEY, CDR2 SMNVEV (reference sequence). The V and J ends lost 6 bases and 2 bases, in that order; junction bases with no gene match: 5. The CDR3 bases are TGTGCCAGCAGCCGGGACAGGGCTGCCTACGAGCAGTACTTC. It translates to CASSRDRAAYEQYF.

The chain joins TRBV18 to TRBJ2-7; weak D call: TRBD1 (6 bases). Germline CDR1 reads KGHSH; CDR2 reads LQKENI. Trimming removed 6 bases at V and 5 bases at J, with 11 bases between. CDR3 length: 12 amino acids. CDR3 protein: CASSTRTDEQYF. The CDR3, as DNA: TGTGCCAGCTCCACCAGGACAGACGAGCAGTACTTC. Drawing the rest from reference TRBV18 and TRBJ2-7, the complete variable domain is NAGVMQNPRHLVRRRGQEARLRCSPMKGHSHVYWYRQLPEEGLKFMVYLQKENIIDESGMPKERFSAEFPKEGPSILRIQQVVRGDSAAYFCASSTRTDEQYFGPGTRLTVT.

The chain employs TRBV6-5 and TRBJ2-7; 8 bases map to TRBD1. The germline gives CDR1 MNHEY, CDR2 SVGAGI. The CDR3 length is 14 residues. Trimming cost V 6 bases and J 6 bases; bases outside gene matches: 10. CDR3: CASRRQGIPLEQYF. CDR3 in DNA: TGTGCCAGCAGGCGACAGGGGATACCCCTCGAGCAGTACTTC.

V usage is TRBV10-3 and J usage is TRBJ2-5; no firm D call. Germline CDR1 is ENHRY and CDR2 is SYGVKD. V lost 3 bases, J lost 2 bases, and 4 bases lay in between. This CDR3 spans 12 amino acids. The CDR3 is CAISDQQETQYF. The CDR3 DNA follows: TGTGCCATCAGTGACCAACAAGAGACCCAGTACTTC.

This clone was detected once. This rearrangement joins TRBV7-9 to TRBJ2-1, with 13 nucleotides matching TRBD2. In germline, CDR1 is SEHNR, CDR2 FQNEAQ (reference sequence). This CDR3 has 15 amino acids. With 5 bases clipped from V and 9 bases from J, the junction kept 7 bases outside the gene matches. As DNA, the CDR3 is TGTGCCAGCAGCCCACTAGCGGGAGGGTCTTTTGAGCAGTTCTTC. Translation gives CASSPLAGGSFEQFF.

The chain couples TRBV28 to TRBJ1-1, with TRBD1 matching 7 bases. The V gene end was trimmed by 2 bases and the J gene end by 5 bases; junction bases not matched to a gene: 8. The CDR3 is made up of 15 amino acids. The V gene's germline CDR1 is MDHEN and CDR2 SYDVKM. This CDR3 reads CASSLSSGGGTEAFF. CDR3 bases: TGTGCCAGCAGTTTAAGTTCAGGGGGAGGTACTGAAGCTTTCTTT.

This clone was seen just once. V gene TRBV11-2 combines with J gene TRBJ2-1; no firm D call. Germline V gene lookup returns CDR1 SGHAT and CDR2 FQNNGV. This CDR3 comprises 15 residues. V was cut by 5 bases and J by 6 bases, with 17 bases left in between. The CDR3 spells CASSEDGRRVNEQFF. In DNA, the CDR3 is TGTGCCAGCAGCGAGGATGGTAGACGAGTCAATGAGCAGTTCTTC.

This rearrangement joins TRBV7-6 to TRBJ2-2; TRBD2 is a possible D gene (6 bases). Trimming took off 2 bases at V and 6 bases at J, with 7 bases between the two ends. CDR3 length: 13 residues. Germline-derived CDR1 and CDR2 are SGHVS and FNYEAQ. The CDR3 DNA is TGTGCCAGCAGCTTATCGGGGGCCGGGGAGCTGTTTTTT. As protein: CASSLSGAGELFF.

V usage is TRBV6-1 and J usage is TRBJ2-1; 9 positions agree with TRBD2. CDR3 length: 16 residues. The germline gives CDR1 MNHNS, CDR2 SASEGT. V gave up 0 bases and J gave up 7 bases; unmatched junction bases: 7. CDR3 region: CASSEAGTSFWNEQFF. CDR3 in DNA: TGTGCCAGCAGTGAAGCAGGGACTAGCTTTTGGAATGAGCAGTTCTTC.

J is TRBJ2-2 and V is TRBV7-2; D might be TRBD2 (5 bases). The germline CDR1 and CDR2 sequences are SGHTA and FQGNSA. Trimming shortened V by 5 bases and J by 1 base, and 8 bases separated the two germline ends. The length of the CDR3 is 14 residues. CDR3 sequence (DNA): TGTGCCAGCAGCCTGGACTTGAACACCGGGGAGCTGTTTTTT. It yields the protein CASSLDLNTGELFF.

The chain carries TRBV6-2 or TRBV6-3 and TRBJ1-5; unclear D gene. The CDR3 consists of 12 residues. The V and J ends lost 2 bases and 9 bases respectively, with 8 bases between them. CDR1 is MNHEY, CDR2 SVGEGT, per germline. The CDR3 reads CASSYIEAPQHF. For the CDR3, the DNA is TGTGCCAGCAGTTACATCGAGGCGCCCCAGCATTTT.

The chain uses TRBV3-1 (or the pseudogene TRBV3-2) and TRBJ2-1; the match to TRBD2 covers 9 bases. With 0 bases clipped from V and 3 bases from J, the junction kept 9 bases outside the gene matches. The CDR3 has 18 amino acids. CDR1 is LGHDT, CDR2 YNNKEL, per germline (reference sequence). The chain's CDR3 is CASSQDFGGLAVYNEQFF. The CDR3 DNA reads as TGTGCCAGCAGCCAAGATTTTGGGGGACTAGCTGTCTACAATGAGCAGTTCTTC.

This CDR3 reads CSVLGLGDTQYF. DNA of the CDR3: TGCAGCGTGCTAGGACTCGGCGATACGCAGTATTTT. The J gene is TRBJ2-3, the V gene TRBV29-1; maybe TRBD2 (5 bases). The CDR3 spans 12 residues. Germline V gene sequence: CDR1 SQVTM, CDR2 ANQGSEA. With 6 bases removed from V and 6 bases from J, the gap between germline ends came to 13 bases.

This sequence joins TRBV3-1 (or the pseudogene TRBV3-2) and TRBJ2-3, with 9 nucleotides matching TRBD2. Germline V gene sequence: CDR1 LGHDT, CDR2 YNNKEL (reference sequence). The CDR3 consists of 17 residues. The V segment lost 0 bases and the J segment 5 bases; nucleotides outside the gene matches: 9. The DNA for the CDR3 is TGTGCCAGCAGCCAAGATCAAGCGGGAGGTATTCAAGATACGCAGTATTTT. Translated: CASSQDQAGGIQDTQYF.

The gene calls are TRBV2 and TRBJ2-5, with D unclear. The CDR3 runs 12 residues. Germline CDR1 and CDR2: SNHLY and FYNNEI. Trimming removed 6 bases from V and 4 bases from J, with 9 bases in between. The CDR3 DNA sequence: TGTGCCAGCAGCCCCCCCTTAGAGACCCAGTACTTC. Translated, it gives CASSPPLETQYF.

The chain's CDR3 is CASSEPNRQGGRYEQYF. The CDR3 bases are TGCGCCAGCAGTGAGCCGAACCGACAGGGTGGACGTTACGAGCAGTACTTC. V and J are TRBV10-2 and TRBJ2-7; TRBD1 agrees at 7 bases. The trim removed 2 bases at V and 4 bases at J, leaving 14 bases unmatched. Germline-derived CDR1 and CDR2 are WSHSY and SAAADI. This CDR3 is built from 17 residues.